The rows below give T cell receptor beta chains drawn from one sample of a study of cytomegalovirus exposure and HLA in healthy donors. Sequencing used immunoSEQ multiplex PCR; TCRdb keeps in-frame clones, though not all of them. Of approximately 150,000 clones detected, approximately 82% appear once; the ten largest clones hold more than 2.5%. The specimen sequenced was PBMCs. The receptors were gathered from a man younger than 30 in good health and CMV-seropositive. The CDR3 runs from the conserved cysteine through the conserved F or W. The D gene is left open where the match is weak. The size of a clone is reported for some rows only, either as once, few or many, or as a class for expanded clones.

v_gene,j_gene,d_gene,abundance,CDR3aa,CDR3nt
TRBV9,TRBJ2-4,TRBD2,.,CVSSRSLAGGSAKNIQYF,TGTGTCAGCAGCCGATCCCTAGCGGGAGGGTCAGCCAAAAACATTCAGTACTTC
TRBV11-2,TRBJ1-1,.,.,CASSFSLNTEAFF,TGTGCCAGCAGCTTCTCCCTGAACACTGAAGCTTTCTTT
TRBV27,TRBJ2-5,.,.,CASSSGGKEGETQYF,TGTGCCAGCAGTTCAGGGGGTAAGGAGGGAGAGACCCAGTACTTC
TRBV6-6,TRBJ2-1,.,.,CASLFGGSFNEQFF,TGTGCCAGCCTGTTCGGCGGGTCTTTCAATGAGCAGTTCTTC
TRBV30,TRBJ1-4,TRBD1,.,CAWSVDRVEKLFF,TGTGCCTGGAGTGTAGACAGGGTGGAAAAACTGTTTTTT
TRBV6-1,TRBJ2-1,.,.,CASRSGTGYNEQFF,TGTGCCAGCAGGTCCGGGACTGGCTACAATGAGCAGTTCTTC
TRBV28,TRBJ2-2,TRBD2,.,CASSSISGRTVGELFF,TGTGCCAGCAGTTCGATAAGCGGGAGGACTGTCGGGGAGCTGTTTTTT
TRBV9,TRBJ2-7,TRBD1,once,CASSVGYRGNSEQYF,TGTGCCAGCAGCGTAGGGTACAGGGGGAATTCCGAGCAGTACTTC
TRBV28,TRBJ2-7,.,.,CASSLQTGPEDYEQYF,TGTGCCAGCTCTCTCCAGACGGGCCCGGAGGACTACGAGCAGTACTTC
TRBV29-1,TRBJ2-1,TRBD2,.,CSVGLAGGMSNEQFF,TGCAGCGTCGGACTAGCGGGAGGAATGAGCAATGAGCAGTTCTTC
TRBV10-1,TRBJ2-1,TRBD1,.,CASSGPRDRGLMSSYNEQFF,TGCGCCAGCAGCGGCCCCCGGGACAGGGGTTTGATGAGCTCCTACAATGAGCAGTTCTTC
TRBV28,TRBJ1-5,TRBD1,.,CASSKGQGNQPQHF,TGTGCCAGCAGCAAAGGACAGGGCAATCAGCCCCAGCATTTT